A selection of T cell receptor beta chains follows, all from one sample in a study of cytomegalovirus exposure and HLA in healthy donors. Generated by immunoSEQ multiplex PCR, the TCRdb table keeps only in-frame clones and is missing some. Here the sample spans about 73,000 clones, approximately 95% being singletons. The source material was PBMCs. Source of these receptors: a man aged 18-30 years in good health and CMV-seronegative. The CDR3 runs from the conserved cysteine through the conserved F or W. D genes are given only for firm matches. Rows give clone size only sometimes, using once, few, many, or a class for an expanded clone.

J gene | V gene | clone size | D gene | CDR3 DNA | CDR3 protein
TRBJ1-6 | TRBV21-1 | NA | NA | TGTGCCAGCGGCGAGCACCCGATTCTAGATAATTCACCCCTCCACTTT | CASGEHPILDNSPLHF
TRBJ1-2 | TRBV7-3 | NA | TRBD1 | TGTGCCAGCAGCCCCACGACAGGGGGTTTTGAGGGCTACACCTTC | CASSPTTGGFEGYTF
TRBJ1-5 | TRBV18 | once | NA | TGTGCCAGCTCACCAGCGGGATTTACTGGCAATCAGCCCCAGCATTTT | CASSPAGFTGNQPQHF
TRBJ1-6 | TRBV9 | NA | TRBD1 | TGTGCCAGCAGCACGACAGGGGCTGCCGGGTCACCCCTCCACTTT | CASSTTGAAGSPLHF
TRBJ1-1 | TRBV18 | once | TRBD1 | TGTGCCAGCTCACCCACCGGACAGGGCCCTGAAGCTTTCTTT | CASSPTGQGPEAFF
TRBJ1-2 | TRBV5-4 | once | NA | TGTGCCAGCACGCGGAGCGGTTTGGGCTACACCTTC | CASTRSGLGYTF
TRBJ1-1 | TRBV7-6 | NA | NA | TGTGCCAGCAGCTTACTTGGGAGCACTGAAGCTTTCTTT | CASSLLGSTEAFF
TRBJ2-2 | TRBV7-3 | NA | TRBD2 | TGTGCCAGCAGCTCCGGGGGGGCCAGCACCGGGGAGCTGTTTTTT | CASSSGGASTGELFF
TRBJ2-1 | TRBV6-5 | NA | NA | TGTGCCAGCAGTTCCTTAGGGGCCAGAGACAATGAGCAGTTCTTC | CASSSLGARDNEQFF
TRBJ1-1 | TRBV10-3 | NA | NA | TGTGCCATCAGTGAGTCTACAACATCTTTGAACACTGAAGCTTTCTTT | CAISESTTSLNTEAFF
TRBJ2-3 | TRBV5-1 | NA | TRBD2 | TGCGCCAGCAGCATCCGACTAGCGGGGGGGCTGACAGATACGCAGTATTTT | CASSIRLAGGLTDTQYF
TRBJ1-1 | TRBV2 | NA | NA | TGTGCCAGCAGTGAAATTTCGAGAGTGAACACTGAAGCTTTCTTT | CASSEISRVNTEAFF